These 27 T cell receptor beta chains share one sample of origin, sequenced in a study of cytotoxic CD8 clonotypes in ibrutinib-treated CLL. Method: immunoSEQ multiplex PCR; TCRdb's copy keeps in-frame clones and lacks some. The profile covers just over 200,000 clones, with roughly 79% appearing a single time and about an eighth taken by the ten largest. This sample comprised PBMCs, obtained after 12 months of ibrutinib treatment. The receptors stem from a human donor with chronic lymphocytic leukemia.

This clone was recorded once. CDR3 DNA: TGTGCCAGCAGCGCCTACAGGGGAGAAGGAAACACCATATATTTT. Residues: CASSAYRGEGNTIYF. The chain links TRBV7-8 to TRBJ1-3; 7 positions match TRBD1. Per germline, CDR1 SGHVS and CDR2 FQNEAQ. This CDR3 is 15 amino acids long. With 5 bases clipped from V and 4 bases from J, the junction kept 8 bases outside the gene matches. The whole variable domain, remainder taken from reference TRBV7-8 and TRBJ1-3, is GAGVSQSPRYKVAKRGQDVALRCDPISGHVSLFWYQQALGQGPEFLTYFQNEAQLDKSGLPSDRFFAERPEGSVSTLKIQRTQQEDSAVYLCASSAYRGEGNTIYFGEGSWLTVV.

This chain connects TRBV5-1 to TRBJ2-5, with D uncertain. The CDR3 is made up of 12 amino acids. Germline V gene sequence: CDR1 SGHRS, CDR2 YFSETQ. Trimming left V 3 bases short and J 3 bases short, with 6 bases between. CDR3 DNA sequence: TGCGCCAGCAGCTCGGCAGAAGAGACCCAGTACTTC. It encodes CASSSAEETQYF.

This chain links TRBV18 with TRBJ2-2; D remains unclear. The CDR3 runs 14 residues. In germline, CDR1 is KGHSH, CDR2 LQKENI. The germline V and J ends were trimmed by 3 bases and 1 base, with 6 bases remaining between them. The CDR3, as DNA: TGTGCCAGCTCACCTGCGGTGAACACCGGGGAGCTGTTTTTT. It yields the protein CASSPAVNTGELFF.

This clone came up once. The V gene is TRBV4-1, the J gene TRBJ2-3, with 14 bases fitting TRBD2. This CDR3 spans 17 amino acids. V was pared by 1 base and J by 2 bases, with 2 bases of the junction left unmatched. Per the germline V gene, CDR1 is MGHRA and CDR2 is YSYEKL. The CDR3 loop reads CASSQGTSGGNTDTQYF. CDR3 nucleotides: TGCGCCAGCAGCCAAGGGACTAGCGGGGGGAACACAGATACGCAGTATTTT.

The chain links TRBV18 to TRBJ1-1; 8 nucleotides align to TRBD1. The CDR3 runs to 14 residues. With 4 bases clipped from V and 1 base from J, the junction kept 2 bases outside the gene matches. Germline CDR1 and CDR2: KGHSH and LQKENI. This CDR3 reads CASSQGQGNTEAFF. DNA of the CDR3: TGTGCCAGCTCACAAGGACAGGGGAACACTGAAGCTTTCTTT.

The CDR3 sequence is CASSLAPGFRTEAFF. Here the CDR3 DNA reads TGTGCCAGCAGCTTAGCGCCAGGGTTTCGGACTGAAGCTTTCTTT. The J gene is TRBJ1-1, the V gene TRBV7-6, with TRBD1 as a possible D gene (5 bases). The CDR3 consists of 15 residues. From germline, CDR1 is SGHVS and CDR2 FNYEAQ. Trimming shortened V by 0 bases and J by 5 bases, and 13 bases separated the two germline ends.

The CDR3, as DNA: TGTGCCAGCAGTTCGGGACACCCGTACAATGAGCAGTTCTTC. It codes for CASSSGHPYNEQFF. This rearrangement joins TRBV28 to TRBJ2-1; D is possibly TRBD1 (6 bases). V was clipped by 4 bases and J by 4 bases, with 11 bases between them. The CDR3 spans 14 residues. Germline CDR1 and CDR2: MDHEN and SYDVKM.

Many counts were recorded for this clone. The chain carries TRBV19 and TRBJ1-5, with D unclear. The CDR3 consists of 16 residues. The germline V gene encodes CDR1 LNHDA and CDR2 SQIVND (reference sequence). Between the trimmed V and J ends, which lost 9 bases and 4 bases, there was a span of 22 bases. Here the CDR3 DNA reads TGTGCCAGCGGGAGCGGCAGGCCGCCACGAAATCAGCCCCAGCATTTT. This translates into CASGSGRPPRNQPQHF.

The V call is TRBV2, the J call TRBJ1-6; D uncertain. The ends were cut back, 3 bases at V and 10 bases at J, with 10 bases in the middle. CDR1 is SNHLY and CDR2 is FYNNEI in the germline V gene. CDR3 length: 13 residues. CDR3 in amino acids: CASSDIVYSPLHF. In DNA form, the CDR3 reads TGTGCCAGCAGTGATATAGTCTACTCACCCCTCCACTTT.

The rearrangement uses TRBV10-3 and TRBJ1-5, with D maybe TRBD1 (5 bases). CDR3 length: 14 amino acids. V was clipped by 2 bases and J by 3 bases, with 8 bases between them. Germline V gene lookup returns CDR1 ENHRY and CDR2 SYGVKD. Written as DNA, the CDR3 is TGTGCCATCAGTGAGGTAGGACACAATCAGCCCCAGCATTTT. Translation gives CAISEVGHNQPQHF.

This clone was observed a handful of times. The chain is built from TRBV1 and TRBJ2-1; the DNA was not used to check the table's D call, TRBD2. TRBV1 represents a pseudogene. The CDR3 sequence is 17 residues long. The CDR3, as DNA: TGCACCAGCAGCCAACGGACTAGCGGGAGGTCGGACAATGAGCAGTTCTTC. This translates into CTSSQRTSGRSDNEQFF.

Many counts were recorded for this clone. The chain is built from TRBV21-1 and TRBJ1-2. TRBV21-1 is flagged as a pseudogene. The CDR3 has 12 residues. The chain's CDR3 is CASMKGHYGYTF. The CDR3 DNA reads as TGTGCCAGCATGAAGGGCCACTATGGCTACACCTTC.

The chain has TRBV15 and TRBJ2-3; D might be TRBD1 or TRBD2, each matching 5 bases. The CDR3 has 17 residues. The germline gives CDR1 LNHNV, CDR2 YYDKDF (reference sequence). The V and J ends lost 4 bases and 3 bases respectively, with 20 bases between them. In DNA, the CDR3 is TGTGCCACCAGCACCCCCCCGGGGCAGAAAGTAACAGATACGCAGTATTTT. Its translation is CATSTPPGQKVTDTQYF.

The chain is built from TRBV5-1 and TRBJ2-1; the D is unclear. V lost 0 bases to trimming and J lost 8 bases, with 6 bases between them. Germline values: CDR1 SGHRS, CDR2 YFSETQ. The CDR3 runs to 12 residues. CDR3 amino acids: CASSLGPDEQFF. The CDR3 DNA sequence: TGCGCCAGCAGCTTGGGGCCCGATGAGCAGTTCTTC. Full variable domain (rest looked up from reference TRBV5-1 and TRBJ2-1): KAGVTQTPRYLIKTRGQQVTLSCSPISGHRSVSWYQQTPGQGLQFLFEYFSETQRNKGNFPGRFSGRQFSNSRSEMNVSTLELGDSALYLCASSLGPDEQFFGPGTRLTVL.

The chain couples TRBV27 to TRBJ2-2; 10 bases align to TRBD2. The CDR3 covers 16 residues. V was pared by 9 bases and J by 5 bases, with 12 bases of the junction left unmatched. Germline V gene sequence: CDR1 MNHEY, CDR2 SMNVEV (reference sequence). CDR3 loop: CARKELAGWNTGELFF. CDR3 nucleotide sequence: TGTGCCAGAAAGGAACTAGCGGGATGGAATACCGGGGAGCTGTTTTTT.

This chain links TRBV10-3 with TRBJ2-3, with D unresolved. This CDR3 contains 13 residues. V was pared by 10 bases and J by 6 bases, with 17 bases between. Germline loops: CDR1 ENHRY, CDR2 SYGVKD. CDR3 DNA: TGTGCCACCCGGCAACACCTCGAGGATACGCAGTATTTT. Residues: CATRQHLEDTQYF.

The V and J genes are TRBV15 and TRBJ1-4; TRBD1 is a possible D gene (6 bases). Germline V gives CDR1 LNHNV, CDR2 YYDKDF (reference sequence). The CDR3 runs to 18 residues. V lost 4 bases, J lost 0 bases, and 18 bases lay in between. CDR3 amino acids: CATSTKTGRRSTNEKLFF. The CDR3 nucleotides are TGTGCCACCAGCACCAAGACAGGAAGGAGGTCAACTAATGAAAAACTGTTTTTT.

The chain couples TRBV18 to TRBJ1-2; D is unclear. This CDR3 is built from 17 residues. Deletions cut 4 bases from V and 2 bases from J, with 20 bases between. Germline lookup yields CDR1 KGHSH and CDR2 LQKENI. CDR3 sequence reads: CASSLLSPNNGNYGYTF. The CDR3, as DNA: TGTGCCAGCTCACTTCTGTCCCCTAATAATGGGAACTATGGCTACACCTTC.

The V and J genes are TRBV28 and TRBJ2-7; D uncertain. This CDR3 region has 11 residues. Trimming left V 7 bases short and J 3 bases short, with 7 bases between. The V gene's germline CDR1 is MDHEN and CDR2 SYDVKM. CDR3 residues: CASTRDYEQYF. The CDR3 region has the DNA TGTGCCAGCACCCGTGACTACGAGCAGTACTTC.

The DNA of the CDR3 is TGCAGCGTTGTCTACGAGCAGTACTTC. This codes for CSVVYEQYF. The chain couples TRBV29-1 to TRBJ2-7, with D unclear. The CDR3 contains 9 residues. Germline loops: CDR1 SQVTM, CDR2 ANQGSEA. V was trimmed by 4 bases and J by 3 bases, leaving 1 base between them.

The CDR3 region is CASSQERLGAYEQYF. The CDR3 region has the DNA TGCGCCAGCAGCCAAGAGAGGCTCGGGGCCTACGAGCAGTACTTC. The chain employs TRBV4-1 and TRBJ2-7; TRBD2 might be the D (5 bases). Germline V lookup: CDR1 MGHRA, CDR2 YSYEKL. V was clipped by 0 bases and J by 2 bases, with 11 bases between them. This CDR3 region has 15 residues.

This clone was observed a few times. This chain uses TRBV7-9 with TRBJ2-2, with 9 bases lining up with TRBD1. Germline trimming cut 2 bases from V and 2 bases from J; bases unmatched to any gene: 3. There are 16 residues in the CDR3. The germline CDR1 and CDR2 sequences are SEHNR and FQNEAQ (reference sequence). The CDR3 sequence is CASSLLGQGNTGELFF. The CDR3 DNA sequence: TGTGCCAGCAGCTTACTGGGACAGGGTAACACCGGGGAGCTGTTTTTT.

The chain joins TRBV28 to TRBJ1-2; TRBD1 is a possible D gene (6 bases). CDR1 and CDR2 from the germline V gene are MDHEN and SYDVKM. The CDR3 loop spans 12 amino acids. V was clipped by 7 bases and J by 7 bases, with 13 bases between them. The CDR3 loop reads CASTLEGGGYTF. The CDR3 DNA is TGTGCCAGCACCCTCGAGGGGGGTGGCTACACCTTC.

The chain recombines TRBV7-2 with TRBJ2-7; 8 nucleotides match TRBD2. Germline values: CDR1 SGHTA, CDR2 FQGNSA. CDR3 length: 15 amino acids. With 5 bases clipped from V and 5 bases from J, the junction kept 11 bases outside the gene matches. Here the CDR3 reads CASSRPGLGLDEQYF. The CDR3 DNA sequence: TGTGCCAGCAGCAGGCCGGGACTAGGTTTGGACGAGCAGTACTTC.

The chain carries TRBV5-1 and TRBJ2-4; weak D call: TRBD2 (8 bases). From germline, CDR1 is SGHRS and CDR2 YFSETQ. V gave up 0 bases and J gave up 0 bases, with 28 bases separating them. The CDR3 has 22 amino acids. The CDR3 region is CASSLDRGSSGQGSLAKNIQYF. The DNA of the CDR3 is TGCGCCAGCAGCTTGGACAGGGGCTCTAGCGGGCAAGGCTCCCTAGCCAAAAACATTCAGTACTTC.

The genes are TRBV11-3 and TRBJ2-5, with no clear D. V was pared by 3 bases and J by 5 bases, with 13 bases between. Germline V gives CDR1 SGHNT, CDR2 YENEEA. The CDR3 is made up of 14 amino acids. The CDR3 bases are TGTGCCAGCAGCTTGGAGCTTAAAGCGGAGACCCAGTACTTC. Its protein product is CASSLELKAETQYF.

This chain links TRBV5-1 with TRBJ2-3; weak D call: TRBD1 (5 bases). CDR1 SGHRS and CDR2 YFSETQ come from the germline V gene. Trimming took 4 bases from V and 5 from J, leaving 17 bases between them. There are 15 residues in the CDR3. In DNA form, the CDR3 reads TGCGCCAGCAGCCAACTCCAGGGTTCGGTAGATACGCAGTATTTT. Its protein product is CASSQLQGSVDTQYF.